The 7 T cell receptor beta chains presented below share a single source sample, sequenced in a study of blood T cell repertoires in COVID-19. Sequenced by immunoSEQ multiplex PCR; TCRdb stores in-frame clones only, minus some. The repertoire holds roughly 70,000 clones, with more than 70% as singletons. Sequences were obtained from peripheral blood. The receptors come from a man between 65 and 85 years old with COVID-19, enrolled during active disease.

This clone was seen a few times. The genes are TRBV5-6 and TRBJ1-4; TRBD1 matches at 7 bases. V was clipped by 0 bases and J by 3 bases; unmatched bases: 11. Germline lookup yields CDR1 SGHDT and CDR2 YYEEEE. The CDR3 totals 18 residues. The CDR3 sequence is CASSLGRQGMIANEKLFF. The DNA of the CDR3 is TGTGCCAGCAGCTTGGGGAGACAGGGAATGATAGCTAATGAAAAACTGTTTTTT.

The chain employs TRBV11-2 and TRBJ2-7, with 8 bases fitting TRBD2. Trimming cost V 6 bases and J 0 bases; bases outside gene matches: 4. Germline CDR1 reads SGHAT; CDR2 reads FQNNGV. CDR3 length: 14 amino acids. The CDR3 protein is CASRGGGSSYEQYF. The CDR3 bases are TGTGCCAGCAGAGGCGGGGGGAGCTCCTACGAGCAGTACTTC.

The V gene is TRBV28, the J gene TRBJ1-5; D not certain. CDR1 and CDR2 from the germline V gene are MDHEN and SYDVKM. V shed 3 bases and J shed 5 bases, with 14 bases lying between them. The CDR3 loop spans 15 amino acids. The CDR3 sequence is CASSFLGTGDQPQHF. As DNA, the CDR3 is TGTGCCAGCAGTTTTTTAGGCACCGGAGATCAGCCCCAGCATTTT.

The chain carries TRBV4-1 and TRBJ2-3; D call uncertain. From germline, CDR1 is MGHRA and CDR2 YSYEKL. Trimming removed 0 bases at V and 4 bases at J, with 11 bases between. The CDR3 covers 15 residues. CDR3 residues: CASSQDWASSDTQYF. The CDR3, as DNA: TGCGCCAGCAGCCAAGATTGGGCTTCCTCAGATACGCAGTATTTT.

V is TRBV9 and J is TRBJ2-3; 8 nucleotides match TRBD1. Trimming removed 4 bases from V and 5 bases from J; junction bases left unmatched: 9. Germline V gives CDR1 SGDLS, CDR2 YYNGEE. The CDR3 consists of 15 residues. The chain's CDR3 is CASSPLQGDLDTQYF. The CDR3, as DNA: TGTGCCAGCAGCCCACTACAGGGGGATTTAGATACGCAGTATTTT. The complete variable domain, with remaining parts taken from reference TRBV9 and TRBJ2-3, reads DSGVTQTPKHLITATGQRVTLRCSPRSGDLSVYWYQQSLDQGLQFLIQYYNGEERAKGNILERFSAQQFPDLHSELNLSSLELGDSALYFCASSPLQGDLDTQYFGPGTRLTVL.

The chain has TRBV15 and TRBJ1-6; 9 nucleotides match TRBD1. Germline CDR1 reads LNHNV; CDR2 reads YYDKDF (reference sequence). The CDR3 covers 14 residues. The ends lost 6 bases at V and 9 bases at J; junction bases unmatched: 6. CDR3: CATRAGQGGSPLHF. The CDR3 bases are TGTGCCACCAGAGCGGGACAGGGAGGTTCACCCCTCCACTTT.

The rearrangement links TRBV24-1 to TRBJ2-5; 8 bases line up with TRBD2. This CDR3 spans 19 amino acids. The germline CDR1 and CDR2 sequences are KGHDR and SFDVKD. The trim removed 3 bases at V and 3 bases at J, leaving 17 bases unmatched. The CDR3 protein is CATSDQTLAANEVEETQYF. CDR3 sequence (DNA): TGTGCCACCAGTGATCAAACACTAGCGGCCAATGAGGTAGAAGAGACCCAGTACTTC.